The T cell receptor beta chain under discussion was sequenced for a study of brain metastases from non-small cell lung cancer. This CDR3 comprises 16 residues. The V and J ends lost 5 bases and 0 bases respectively, with 17 bases between them. Germline V gives CDR1 MNHEY, CDR2 SMNVEV (reference sequence). Clones were read by immunoSEQ multiplex PCR, and TCRdb kept only the in-frame ones, dropping some. This table holds about 800 clones, about 85% found once. The clonotype comes from a donor aged 40 or over with non-small cell lung cancer. Source material: primary lung tumor tissue. This chain uses TRBV27 with TRBJ2-7; perhaps TRBD1 as D (6 bases). CDR3 nucleotide sequence: TGTGCCAGCAGTCCGTTGAGGGGACAAAGCTCCTACGAGCAGTACTTC. It yields the protein CASSPLRGQSSYEQYF.